Below are 26 T cell receptor beta chains sequenced from a single sample in a study of CD8 T cells in Susac syndrome. It was with random hexamers that roughly 0.5 to 1 ug RNA was reverse transcribed. One entry per CDR3 protein results from TCRdb running MiXCR on the immunoSEQ multiplex PCR reads. The table shows 300,000 or so distinct CDR3 sequences, with 92% occurring only once. The sequenced sample was CD4+ T cells from PBMCs. These receptors were taken from a human donor with multiple sclerosis.

V gene TRBV20-1 combines with J gene TRBJ1-4; D not resolved. The germline V gene encodes CDR1 DFQATT and CDR2 SNEGSKA (reference sequence). There are 14 residues in the CDR3. Deletions cut 4 bases from V and 3 bases from J, with 12 bases between. The CDR3 DNA sequence: TGCAGTGCTACCGGGCGGGAACCTAATGAAAAACTGTTTTTT. Protein: CSATGREPNEKLFF.

This chain links TRBV5-1 with TRBJ1-1, with D tentatively TRBD1 (5 bases). Trimming stripped 0 bases from V and 1 base from J, with 10 bases between. The CDR3 totals 15 residues. Germline CDR1 reads SGHRS; CDR2 reads YFSETQ. The CDR3 DNA reads as TGCGCCAGCAGCTTGGAGGGGATGAGGAACACTGAAGCTTTCTTT. It is translated as CASSLEGMRNTEAFF.

This clonotype has only one observation. The chain recombines TRBV2 with TRBJ1-1, with a possible D match to TRBD1 (6 bases). The V gene's germline CDR1 is SNHLY and CDR2 FYNNEI. Trimming removed 6 bases at V and 1 base at J, with 24 bases between. The CDR3 runs 18 residues. As DNA, the CDR3 is TGTGCCAGCAGGGGAGGTTCTACCAGGGGAAAAAGGAACACTGAAGCTTTCTTT. It codes for CASRGGSTRGKRNTEAFF.

V usage is TRBV12-3 or TRBV12-4 and J usage is TRBJ2-7; D might be TRBD2 (8 bases). CDR3 length: 15 amino acids. The V and J ends lost 6 bases and 5 bases respectively, with 20 bases between them. CDR3 region: CASRPQGGLEHEQYF. DNA for the CDR3: TGTGCCAGCAGACCCCAGGGGGGACTAGAACACGAGCAGTACTTC.

The V call is TRBV19, the J call TRBJ2-3; D may be TRBD2 (7 bases). The CDR3 consists of 14 residues. V gave up 6 bases and J gave up 6 bases, with 16 bases separating them. CDR1 is LNHDA and CDR2 is SQIVND in the germline V gene (reference sequence). The CDR3 region has the DNA TGTGCCAGTAGGACGGGGGGCCCCGGCGATACGCAGTATTTT. Translated: CASRTGGPGDTQYF.

This clonotype was seen once. The V and J genes are TRBV5-6 and TRBJ2-5; TRBD2 aligns across 11 bases. Germline trimming cut 4 bases from V and 2 bases from J; bases unmatched to any gene: 4. This CDR3 has 15 residues. In germline, CDR1 is SGHDT, CDR2 YYEEEE. CDR3 sequence reads: CASSPGLADQETQYF. The CDR3 nucleotides are TGTGCCAGCAGCCCGGGACTAGCGGATCAAGAGACCCAGTACTTC. Variable domain in full (rest from reference TRBV5-6 and TRBJ2-5): DAGVTQSPTHLIKTRGQQVTLRCSPKSGHDTVSWYQQALGQGPQFIFQYYEEEERQRGNFPDRFSGHQFPNYSSELNVNALLLGDSALYLCASSPGLADQETQYFGPGTRLLVL.

The genes are TRBV29-1 and TRBJ2-7, with a possible D match to TRBD2 (6 bases). Between the trimmed V and J ends, which lost 4 bases and 6 bases, there was a span of 13 bases. The germline V gene has CDR1 SQVTM and CDR2 ANQGSEA. This CDR3 is built from 12 residues. This chain's CDR3 is CSVGEVGAEQYF. For the CDR3, the DNA is TGCAGCGTTGGGGAGGTCGGGGCCGAGCAGTACTTC.

The rearrangement uses TRBV11-2 and TRBJ2-5; D possibly corresponds to TRBD2 (5 bases). The V gene's germline CDR1 is SGHAT and CDR2 FQNNGV. V was shortened by 5 bases and J by 7 bases, with 23 bases between the two germline ends. The CDR3 consists of 16 residues. In DNA form, the CDR3 reads TGTGCCAGCAGCCCCCGCTATACAACCAGCCGGGGGACCCAGTACTTC. Translation gives CASSPRYTTSRGTQYF.

The rearrangement links TRBV5-1 to TRBJ2-5; the D gene is possibly TRBD2 (6 bases). The germline CDR1 and CDR2 sequences are SGHRS and YFSETQ. The CDR3 consists of 14 residues. Between the trimmed V and J ends, which lost 4 bases and 5 bases, there was a span of 15 bases. CDR3 in amino acids: CASSPDPGRETQYF. The CDR3 DNA reads TGCGCCAGCAGCCCGGATCCAGGGAGGGAGACCCAGTACTTC.

J is TRBJ2-7 and V is TRBV6-5, with 12 bases fitting TRBD2. Germline V gene data show CDR1 as MNHEY and CDR2 as SVGAGI. The trim removed 9 bases at V and 6 bases at J, leaving 12 bases unmatched. The CDR3 has 15 residues. CDR3 nucleotides: TGTGCCAGTAATCTAGCGGGAGGGTTACGACGCGAGCAGTACTTC. It is translated as CASNLAGGLRREQYF.

The CDR3 loop is CASSQDLTRTYEQYF. The DNA for the CDR3 is TGTGCCAGCAGCCAAGATTTAACTAGGACCTACGAGCAGTACTTC. The V and J genes are TRBV3-1 and TRBJ2-7; a possible D gene is TRBD2 (5 bases). The length of the CDR3 is 15 residues. The V end was cut by 0 bases, the J end by 2 bases, with 11 bases between. CDR1 and CDR2 (germline): LGHDT, YNNKEL (reference sequence).

The chain uses TRBV6-2 or TRBV6-3 and TRBJ2-7; the D gene is possibly TRBD2 (6 bases). Germline V gene data show CDR1 as MNHEY and CDR2 as SVGEGT. V was trimmed by 8 bases and J by 3 bases, leaving 20 bases between them. The CDR3 consists of 15 residues. As DNA, the CDR3 is TGTGCCAGCCAACAGAGGGCTAGCGCCGTCTACGAGCAGTACTTC. Translating it yields CASQQRASAVYEQYF.

This clonotype was recorded once. The chain has TRBV12-3 or TRBV12-4 and TRBJ2-3; the match to TRBD2 covers 9 bases. This CDR3 contains 16 residues. The V gene end was trimmed by 6 bases and the J gene end by 2 bases; junction bases not matched to a gene: 9. The CDR3 is CASRLTSGSPTDTQYF. DNA of the CDR3: TGTGCCAGCAGACTGACTAGCGGTAGTCCCACAGATACGCAGTATTTT.

The rearrangement joins TRBV10-3 to TRBJ2-7; tentatively, D is TRBD1 (5 bases). The CDR3 runs 15 residues. Germline CDR1 ENHRY, CDR2 SYGVKD. Deletions cut 3 bases from V and 2 bases from J, with 14 bases between. CDR3 sequence (DNA): TGTGCCATCAGTGACTCAACTGACAGAACCTACGAGCAGTACTTC. It is translated as CAISDSTDRTYEQYF.

The chain recombines TRBV18 with TRBJ2-4; possibly TRBD1 for D (6 bases). The CDR3 runs to 17 residues. V was trimmed by 6 bases and J by 2 bases, leaving 20 bases between them. In germline, CDR1 is KGHSH, CDR2 LQKENI. The CDR3 sequence is CASSPLGQIGTKNIQYF. The CDR3 DNA reads TGTGCCAGCTCTCCCCTAGGACAGATAGGGACCAAAAACATTCAGTACTTC. The variable domain in full, completed from reference TRBV18 and TRBJ2-4, reads NAGVMQNPRHLVRRRGQEARLRCSPMKGHSHVYWYRQLPEEGLKFMVYLQKENIIDESGMPKERFSAEFPKEGPSILRIQQVVRGDSAAYFCASSPLGQIGTKNIQYFGAGTRLSVL.

V gene TRBV6-2 or TRBV6-3 combines with J gene TRBJ2-3; 8 nucleotides agree with TRBD2. From germline, CDR1 is MNHEY and CDR2 SVGEGT. CDR3 length: 12 residues. This CDR3 is CAVAGSTDTQYF. CDR3 coding DNA: TGTGCAGTAGCGGGGAGTACAGATACGCAGTATTTT.

The genes are TRBV3-1 and TRBJ2-1, with D hard to call. The CDR3 is 13 residues long. Germline V gene sequence: CDR1 LGHDT, CDR2 YNNKEL (reference sequence). Trimming removed 5 bases from V and 6 bases from J, with 11 bases in between. Here the CDR3 DNA reads TGTGCCAGCAGCAAAGCGACGCTCAATGAGCAGTTCTTC. Amino acids: CASSKATLNEQFF.

The J gene is TRBJ1-5, the V gene TRBV6-2 or TRBV6-3; TRBD1 aligns across 9 bases. CDR1 is MNHEY, CDR2 SVGEGT, per germline. After removal of 0 bases from V and 4 bases from J, the junction contained 1 base not matched to a gene. CDR3 size: 15 residues. The CDR3 sequence: CASSYSGTGNQPQHF. Here the CDR3 DNA reads TGTGCCAGCAGTTACTCGGGGACAGGGAATCAGCCCCAGCATTTT.

The chain couples TRBV20-1 to TRBJ2-5; TRBD2 matches 11 bases. V dropped 4 bases and J dropped 2; count of bases not matched to a gene: 3. CDR1 is DFQATT and CDR2 is SNEGSKA in the germline V gene (reference sequence). The CDR3 spans 14 residues. The CDR3 protein is CSATSGGYQETQYF. CDR3 sequence (DNA): TGCAGTGCTACTAGCGGGGGGTATCAAGAGACCCAGTACTTC.

This chain uses TRBV7-6 with TRBJ1-2; D is unresolved. Germline-derived CDR1 and CDR2 are SGHVS and FNYEAQ. CDR3 length: 13 amino acids. Trimming cost V 1 base and J 3 bases, with 6 bases left between them. The DNA for the CDR3 is TGTGCCAGCAGCTTAGGTTCCTACTATGGCTACACCTTC. Its protein product is CASSLGSYYGYTF. Full variable domain (outside the CDR3, taken from reference TRBV7-6 and TRBJ1-2): GAGVSQSPRYKVTKRGQDVALRCDPISGHVSLYWYRQALGQGPEFLTYFNYEAQQDKSGLPNDRFSAERPEGSISTLTIQRTEQRDSAMYRCASSLGSYYGYTFGSGTRLTVV.

This chain connects TRBV23-1 to TRBJ2-7; the match to TRBD1 covers 8 bases. TRBV23-1 is assigned to the ORF class and has an uncertain function. This CDR3 is 13 amino acids long. J was trimmed by 4 bases and V by 9 bases; bases with no gene match: 8. The CDR3 sequence: CARPDRAGYEQYF. The CDR3 nucleotides read TGCGCCAGGCCGGACAGGGCAGGGTACGAGCAGTACTTC.

This chain links TRBV5-8 with TRBJ2-1; the match to TRBD2 covers 10 bases. Germline CDR1 SGHTS, CDR2 YDEGEE. V was clipped by 4 bases and J by 8 bases; unmatched bases: 15. The CDR3 loop spans 17 amino acids. This CDR3 is CASSPLGTSAGIYEQFF. The CDR3 nucleotides are TGTGCCAGCAGCCCTCTAGGGACTAGCGCTGGGATATATGAGCAGTTCTTC.

The chain employs TRBV15 and TRBJ2-3; TRBD2 matches at 8 bases. The germline CDR1 and CDR2 sequences are LNHNV and YYDKDF (reference sequence). This CDR3 has 18 residues. V shed 1 base and J 1 base; nucleotides not matched to a gene: 10. The CDR3 nucleotides read TGTGCCACCAGCAGAGGGTTAGATAGCGGGGAGCGCACAGATACGCAGTATTTT. Amino acids: CATSRGLDSGERTDTQYF.

The chain combines TRBV28 with TRBJ2-6; TRBD2 agrees at 12 bases. CDR3 size: 18 residues. The germline CDR1 and CDR2 sequences are MDHEN and SYDVKM. Unmatched junction bases numbered 5, after V lost 5 bases and J lost 0 bases. This CDR3 is CASSIPSGRDSGANVLTF. In nucleotides, the CDR3 is TGTGCCAGCAGTATCCCTAGCGGGAGGGACTCTGGGGCCAACGTCCTGACTTTC.

The chain recombines TRBV7-9 with TRBJ1-2; 8 bases line up with TRBD1. V lost 5 bases to trimming and J lost 4 bases; unmatched junction nucleotides: 6. This CDR3 contains 14 residues. The germline CDR1 and CDR2 sequences are SEHNR and FQNEAQ (reference sequence). The CDR3 is CASSRDRISYGYTF. CDR3 bases: TGTGCCAGCAGCCGGGACAGGATCTCCTATGGCTACACCTTC.

V gene TRBV12-3 or TRBV12-4 combines with J gene TRBJ2-5, with 8 bases identical to TRBD1. The CDR3 length is 14 residues. The trim removed 3 bases at V and 5 bases at J, leaving 5 bases unmatched. CDR3 sequence reads: CASSFRTGLETQYF. CDR3 bases: TGTGCCAGCAGTTTCAGGACAGGGCTTGAGACCCAGTACTTC.